A single sample gave rise to the 15 T cell receptor beta chains below, sequenced in a study of human T cells and chemical hapten exposure. This sample's time point: pre-sensitization, week 0. Treatment here: therapeutic diphenylcyclopropenone sensitization with weekly scalp DPC. Via MiXCR, TCRdb re-called the RACE reads, giving one row per CDR3 protein. The profile shows 250,000 or so distinct CDR3 sequences, roughly 8% of them singletons. Sequenced here: whole blood, sampled in connection with sensitization to the hapten diphenylcyclopropenone (DPC). These receptors all stem from a man younger than 30 with alopecia areata. Some clones in this sample may be carry-over from other donors' samples.

This clonotype was detected a few times. The V and J genes are TRBV19 and TRBJ2-4; TRBD1 or TRBD2 may be the D gene (5 bases each). The CDR3 loop spans 19 amino acids. Germline V gene lookup returns CDR1 LNHDA and CDR2 SQIVND (reference sequence). The V and J ends lost 4 bases and 0 bases respectively, with 22 bases between them. The CDR3 DNA reads TGTGCCAGTAGTAACCTGGGCGGGCAGGGAACCTTAGCCAAAAACATTCAGTACTTC. The encoded protein is CASSNLGGQGTLAKNIQYF.

This chain connects TRBV12-3 or TRBV12-4 to TRBJ2-1; 10 bases fit TRBD1. The length of the CDR3 is 16 residues. V lost 7 bases and J lost 7; bases outside the gene matches: 13. For the CDR3, the DNA is TGTGCCAGCAATCGAAGGTCGGGACAGGGGCCGAATGAGCAGTTCTTC. Translated, it gives CASNRRSGQGPNEQFF.

The rearrangement joins TRBV7-3 to TRBJ2-7, with TRBD1 matching over 7 bases. The CDR3 is 15 residues long. From germline, CDR1 is SGHTA and CDR2 FQGTGA. V was clipped by 5 bases and J by 2 bases; unmatched bases: 9. The CDR3 region is CASSIDRDRTYEQYF. DNA for the CDR3: TGTGCCAGCAGCATAGACCGGGACAGAACCTACGAGCAGTACTTC.

The chain recombines TRBV4-2 with TRBJ2-2; TRBD2 matches 9 bases. The CDR3 runs 16 residues. Germline-derived CDR1 and CDR2 are LGHNA and YNFKEQ. Losses at the gene ends were 4 bases for V and 3 bases for J; bases not matched to a gene: 6. The CDR3 DNA is TGTGCCAGCAGCCCAGTGGGACTAGCACACACCGGGGAGCTGTTTTTT. As protein: CASSPVGLAHTGELFF.

The gene calls are TRBV20-1 and TRBJ1-2; D ambiguous. CDR3 length: 13 residues. Germline CDR1 is DFQATT and CDR2 is SNEGSKA (reference sequence). V lost 4 bases and J lost 5, with 14 bases in between. The CDR3 DNA reads as TGCAGTGCTATTGGGAGGGAGGGATATGGCTACACCTTC. Translation gives CSAIGREGYGYTF.

This clonotype was counted at least ten times. The V gene is TRBV20-1, the J gene TRBJ1-6, with D possibly matching TRBD1 (5 bases). V dropped 2 bases and J dropped 10 bases, with 18 bases sitting between them. The CDR3 has 15 residues. The germline gives CDR1 DFQATT, CDR2 SNEGSKA (reference sequence). The CDR3 bases are TGCAGTGCTAGATCCCCGGGGGTGGACGGGTCACCCCTCCACTTT. Amino acid sequence: CSARSPGVDGSPLHF.

The chain couples TRBV28 to TRBJ2-5; D possibly corresponds to TRBD2 (6 bases). CDR1 is MDHEN and CDR2 is SYDVKM in the germline V gene. The CDR3 is 14 residues long. The V end was cut by 3 bases, the J end by 4 bases, with 12 bases between. In nucleotides, the CDR3 is TGTGCCAGCAGTTTTGTGGGAGGCAGAGAGACCCAGTACTTC. Its translation is CASSFVGGRETQYF.

The chain couples TRBV28 to TRBJ2-7, with 9 bases that match TRBD1. J lost 2 bases, V lost 6 bases, and 11 bases had no gene match. The CDR3 has 16 residues. CDR1 and CDR2 from the germline V gene are MDHEN and SYDVKM. In DNA form, the CDR3 reads TGTGCCAGCAGCTCACCTGGGACAGGGAGAACCTACGAGCAGTACTTC. Translated: CASSSPGTGRTYEQYF. Filled out from reference TRBV28 and TRBJ2-7, the complete variable domain reads DVKVTQSSRYLVKRTGEKVFLECVQDMDHENMFWYRQDPGLGLRLIYFSYDVKMKEKGDIPEGYSVSREKKERFSLILESASTNQTSMYLCASSSPGTGRTYEQYFGPGTRLTVT.

This clonotype was detected ten times or more. CDR3 coding DNA: TGTGCCAGCAGCCGGGACGAAGCTTTCTTT. Translating it yields CASSRDEAFF. V usage is TRBV7-9 and J usage is TRBJ1-1; D may be TRBD1 (5 bases). V lost 5 bases and J 8 bases, leaving 6 bases between the germline ends. The CDR3 runs 10 residues. The germline V gene has CDR1 SEHNR and CDR2 FQNEAQ (reference sequence).

The V and J genes are TRBV6-5 and TRBJ1-4; TRBD1 might be the D (6 bases). CDR3 length equals 12 residues. V was pared by 8 bases and J by 8 bases, with 12 bases between. Looked up from germline, CDR1 is MNHEY and CDR2 is SVGAGI. The CDR3 sequence: CASGWGTEKLFF. For the CDR3, the DNA is TGTGCCAGCGGGTGGGGGACAGAAAAACTGTTTTTT.

This clonotype was seen a few times. The V call is TRBV7-9, the J call TRBJ2-3; no clear D. Germline loops: CDR1 SEHNR, CDR2 FQNEAQ (reference sequence). The CDR3 runs 12 residues. V was cut by 3 bases and J by 6 bases, with 7 bases left in between. DNA for the CDR3: TGTGCCAGCAGCTTTGCGAGGGATACGCAGTATTTT. Its protein product is CASSFARDTQYF.

In its sample, this clonotype was seen a few times. This CDR3 reads CASRGGHLMGDSGANVLTF. The CDR3 DNA follows: TGTGCCAGCAGGGGTGGGCACCTGATGGGGGACTCTGGGGCCAACGTCCTGACTTTC. This chain uses TRBV25-1 with TRBJ2-6; D is possibly TRBD1 or TRBD2 (5 bases each). This CDR3 contains 19 residues. Per germline, CDR1 MGHDK and CDR2 SYGVNS. The ends were cut back, 6 bases at V and 0 bases at J, with 21 bases in the middle.

The chain uses TRBV7-3 and TRBJ2-2; D remains ambiguous. The CDR3 extends over 13 amino acids. The germline gives CDR1 SGHTA, CDR2 FQGTGA. The ends were cut back, 4 bases at V and 5 bases at J, with 8 bases in the middle. The CDR3 spells CASSSTFTGELFF. The CDR3 nucleotides are TGTGCCAGCAGCTCGACGTTTACCGGGGAGCTGTTTTTT. Using reference TRBV7-3 and TRBJ2-2 for the parts outside the CDR3, the full variable domain is GAGVSQTPSNKVTEKGKYVELRCDPISGHTALYWYRQSLGQGPEFLIYFQGTGAADDSGLPNDRFFAVRPEGSVSTLKIQRTERGDSAVYLCASSSTFTGELFFGEGSRLTVL.

This clonotype was observed many times. The V and J genes are TRBV29-1 and TRBJ2-7; 9 bases agree with TRBD1. Germline assignment: CDR1 SQVTM and CDR2 ANQGSEA. This CDR3 is 14 amino acids long. The V segment lost 2 bases and the J segment 5 bases; nucleotides outside the gene matches: 7. In nucleotides, the CDR3 is TGCAGCGTTGAATCGGGACAGGGCCTGCACGAGCAGTACTTC. This translates into CSVESGQGLHEQYF.

The rearrangement links TRBV12-3 or TRBV12-4 to TRBJ1-1; 8 nucleotides agree with TRBD1. The length of the CDR3 is 14 residues. With 3 bases clipped from V and 1 base from J, the junction kept 1 base outside the gene matches. The CDR3 region has the DNA TGTGCCAGCAGTTTCGACAGGGGGAACACTGAAGCTTTCTTT. It is translated as CASSFDRGNTEAFF.